This TCR beta chain derives from a study of technical replicates of blood from several donors. CDR1 is MDHEN and CDR2 is SYDVKM in the germline V gene. The CDR3 length is 18 residues. With 6 bases removed from V and 0 bases from J, the gap between germline ends came to 20 bases. Measured with immunoSEQ multiplex PCR; TCRdb has only the in-frame clones, and not every one. This table holds tens of thousands of clones, approximately 95% found once. The source of this sequence is a human donor in good health. This sequence joins TRBV28 and TRBJ1-4; a possible D gene is TRBD1 (5 bases). Material: T cells isolated from PBMCs. CDR3 amino acids: CASRLVGGTYATNEKLFF. The CDR3 DNA sequence: TGTGCCAGCAGGCTGGTTGGTGGGACTTATGCAACTAATGAAAAACTGTTTTTT.